Listed below are T cell receptor beta chains from one sample, sequenced in a study of blood T cell repertoires in COVID-19. The table came from immunoSEQ multiplex PCR; TCRdb's copy has only in-frame clones and leaves some out. The sample includes tens of thousands of clones, around 67% of them seen just once. The sample comprised peripheral blood. Source of these receptors: an older woman with acute or convalescent COVID-19. Each CDR3 is given with its conserved first and last residue. Fields, in order: clone size, D gene, V gene, J gene, CDR3 protein, CDR3 DNA. D genes are given only for firm matches. Clone size is not always given. Where it is, it says once, few, many or a class for expanded clones.

clone_size: -
d_call: TRBD1
v_call: TRBV9
j_call: TRBJ1-4
cdr3_aa: CASSVEGAGGAELFF
cdr3_nt: TGTGCCAGCAGCGTAGAGGGGGCAGGGGGCGCGGAACTGTTTTTT

clone_size: -
d_call: TRBD1
v_call: TRBV2
j_call: TRBJ2-1
cdr3_aa: CARGGQGNNEQFF
cdr3_nt: TGTGCGCGAGGGGGACAGGGAAACAATGAGCAGTTCTTC

clone_size: -
d_call: -
v_call: TRBV30
j_call: TRBJ2-2
cdr3_aa: CAKGGNLYTGELFF
cdr3_nt: TGTGCAAAAGGGGGAAACCTATACACCGGGGAGCTGTTTTTT

clone_size: -
d_call: TRBD1
v_call: TRBV5-1
j_call: TRBJ2-5
cdr3_aa: CASSRDRGGETQYF
cdr3_nt: TGCGCCAGCAGCCGGGACAGGGGAGGGGAGACCCAGTACTTC

clone_size: many
d_call: -
v_call: TRBV16
j_call: TRBJ1-2
cdr3_aa: CASSQLVAGANYGYTF
cdr3_nt: TGTGCCAGCAGCCAATTGGTGGCTGGAGCTAACTATGGCTACACCTTC

clone_size: -
d_call: -
v_call: TRBV6-6
j_call: TRBJ1-3
cdr3_aa: CASSYGWDRNTIYF
cdr3_nt: TGTGCCAGCAGTTATGGGTGGGACAGAAACACCATATATTTT

clone_size: -
d_call: TRBD2
v_call: TRBV9
j_call: TRBJ2-1
cdr3_aa: CASSVAGGTYNEQFF
cdr3_nt: TGTGCCAGCAGCGTAGCGGGGGGGACGTACAATGAGCAGTTCTTC

clone_size: -
d_call: -
v_call: TRBV6-5
j_call: TRBJ2-1
cdr3_aa: CASSSIKRQFF
cdr3_nt: TGTGCCAGCAGTTCAATTAAGAGGCAGTTCTTC

clone_size: -
d_call: -
v_call: TRBV11-3
j_call: TRBJ2-5
cdr3_aa: CASSLDFEETQYF
cdr3_nt: TGTGCCAGCAGCTTAGATTTTGAGGAGACCCAGTACTTC

clone_size: -
d_call: TRBD1
v_call: TRBV5-1
j_call: TRBJ2-6
cdr3_aa: CASSSGTGTNSGANVLTF
cdr3_nt: TGCGCCAGCAGCTCGGGGACAGGGACAAACTCTGGGGCCAACGTCCTGACTTTC

clone_size: -
d_call: TRBD2
v_call: TRBV2
j_call: TRBJ2-1
cdr3_aa: CASSASGGRNEQFF
cdr3_nt: TGTGCCAGCAGTGCTAGCGGGGGACGCAATGAGCAGTTCTTC

clone_size: -
d_call: TRBD1
v_call: TRBV2
j_call: TRBJ1-6
cdr3_aa: CASSAKPRTGYSPLHF
cdr3_nt: TGTGCCAGCAGTGCCAAGCCCAGGACAGGGTATTCACCCCTCCACTTT

clone_size: -
d_call: -
v_call: TRBV7-9
j_call: TRBJ1-2
cdr3_aa: CASSSVPDYGYTF
cdr3_nt: TGTGCCAGCAGCTCGGTACCTGACTATGGCTACACCTTC

clone_size: medium-sized
d_call: -
v_call: TRBV3-1/TRBV3-2
j_call: TRBJ1-1
cdr3_aa: CASTRNGGTEAFF
cdr3_nt: TGTGCCAGCACCCGGAACGGGGGCACTGAAGCTTTCTTT

clone_size: -
d_call: TRBD1
v_call: TRBV5-4
j_call: TRBJ1-1
cdr3_aa: CASSNDRGAFF
cdr3_nt: TGTGCCAGCAGCAACGACAGGGGAGCTTTCTTT

clone_size: -
d_call: TRBD1
v_call: TRBV4-1
j_call: TRBJ1-2
cdr3_aa: CASSRDRGPYGYTF
cdr3_nt: TGCGCCAGCAGCCGAGACAGGGGACCCTATGGCTACACCTTC

clone_size: -
d_call: -
v_call: TRBV27
j_call: TRBJ2-3
cdr3_aa: CASSLSLGDTQYF
cdr3_nt: TGTGCCAGCAGTTTAAGTCTCGGGGATACGCAGTATTTT

clone_size: -
d_call: -
v_call: TRBV18
j_call: TRBJ2-1
cdr3_aa: CASSPLATYNEQFF
cdr3_nt: TGTGCCAGCTCACCGCTAGCAACCTACAATGAGCAGTTCTTC

clone_size: -
d_call: -
v_call: TRBV6-5
j_call: TRBJ1-2
cdr3_aa: CASSLSPVANYGYTF
cdr3_nt: TGTGCCAGCAGTCTTAGTCCGGTTGCTAACTATGGCTACACCTTC

clone_size: many
d_call: -
v_call: TRBV18
j_call: TRBJ1-3
cdr3_aa: CASSLLTGSGNTIYF
cdr3_nt: TGTGCCAGCTCACTACTGACAGGCTCTGGAAACACCATATATTTT

clone_size: -
d_call: TRBD1
v_call: TRBV5-1
j_call: TRBJ2-1
cdr3_aa: CASTTGAGQFF
cdr3_nt: TGCGCCAGCACCACAGGGGCTGGGCAGTTCTTC

clone_size: -
d_call: TRBD1
v_call: TRBV19
j_call: TRBJ1-4
cdr3_aa: CASSWTGSTNEKLFF
cdr3_nt: TGTGCCAGTAGTTGGACAGGGTCAACTAATGAAAAACTGTTTTTT

clone_size: few
d_call: -
v_call: TRBV18
j_call: TRBJ1-1
cdr3_aa: CASSPGTGRVAFF
cdr3_nt: TGTGCCAGCTCACCAGGAACAGGGCGAGTAGCTTTCTTT

clone_size: -
d_call: -
v_call: TRBV13
j_call: TRBJ1-1
cdr3_aa: CASSRDFNTEAFF
cdr3_nt: TGTGCCAGCTCCCGGGACTTTAACACTGAAGCTTTCTTT

clone_size: -
d_call: TRBD1
v_call: TRBV24-1
j_call: TRBJ1-2
cdr3_aa: CATSDSGDRENGYTF
cdr3_nt: TGTGCCACCAGTGATTCGGGGGACAGGGAGAATGGCTACACCTTC

clone_size: -
d_call: -
v_call: TRBV5-1
j_call: TRBJ2-5
cdr3_aa: CASRSPTGQETQYF
cdr3_nt: TGCGCCAGCAGGTCCCCGACAGGTCAAGAGACCCAGTACTTC

clone_size: few
d_call: TRBD1
v_call: TRBV5-1
j_call: TRBJ2-2
cdr3_aa: CASSGRAGGLGGELFF
cdr3_nt: TGCGCCAGCTCCGGCAGAGCAGGGGGCTTGGGCGGGGAGCTGTTTTTT

clone_size: -
d_call: TRBD1
v_call: TRBV4-1
j_call: TRBJ2-3
cdr3_aa: CASSRRPGQGADTQYF
cdr3_nt: TGCGCCAGCAGCCGTCGGCCGGGACAGGGCGCAGATACGCAGTATTTT

clone_size: -
d_call: -
v_call: TRBV19
j_call: TRBJ1-3
cdr3_aa: CASSIGGNGNTIYF
cdr3_nt: TGTGCCAGTAGTATCGGGGGAAATGGAAACACCATATATTTT

clone_size: few
d_call: TRBD2
v_call: TRBV19
j_call: TRBJ2-1
cdr3_aa: CASSSQAGATNEQFF
cdr3_nt: TGTGCCAGTAGTTCCCAAGCGGGGGCGACCAATGAGCAGTTCTTC